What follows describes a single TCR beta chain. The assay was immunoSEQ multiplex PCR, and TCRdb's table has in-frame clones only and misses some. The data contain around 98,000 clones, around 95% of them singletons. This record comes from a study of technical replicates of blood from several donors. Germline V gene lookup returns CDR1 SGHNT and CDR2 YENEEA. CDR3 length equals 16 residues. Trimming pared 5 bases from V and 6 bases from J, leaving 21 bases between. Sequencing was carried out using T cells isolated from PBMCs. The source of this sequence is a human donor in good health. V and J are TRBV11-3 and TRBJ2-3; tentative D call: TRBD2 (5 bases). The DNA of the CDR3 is TGTGCCAGCAGCCCCCGAGTGGAGGCCCTCTCGGATACGCAGTATTTT. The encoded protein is CASSPRVEALSDTQYF.